This T cell receptor (beta chain) originates from a study of CD8 T cells in Susac syndrome. About 0.5 to 1 ug RNA was reverse transcribed with random hexamers. TCR beta CDR3 was amplified by immunoSEQ multiplex PCR. This amplification extended across 54 Vbeta and 13 Jbeta segments. TCRdb itself ran the immunoSEQ multiplex PCR reads through MiXCR, one entry per CDR3 protein. The sample has about 400,000 distinct CDR3 sequences, more than 80% seen once. The germline gives CDR1 MGHRA, CDR2 YSYEKL. The CDR3 extends over 16 amino acids. Trimming cost V 3 bases and J 0 bases, with 14 bases left between them.

The receptor was derived from a human donor with multiple sclerosis. This sequence joins TRBV4-1 and TRBJ1-1; weak D call: TRBD1 (6 bases). Sequenced: CD8+ T cells from PBMCs. The CDR3 DNA reads TGCGCCAGCAGCCATGTCGCAGGGGAAATGAACACTGAAGCTTTCTTT. Encoded protein: CASSHVAGEMNTEAFF.